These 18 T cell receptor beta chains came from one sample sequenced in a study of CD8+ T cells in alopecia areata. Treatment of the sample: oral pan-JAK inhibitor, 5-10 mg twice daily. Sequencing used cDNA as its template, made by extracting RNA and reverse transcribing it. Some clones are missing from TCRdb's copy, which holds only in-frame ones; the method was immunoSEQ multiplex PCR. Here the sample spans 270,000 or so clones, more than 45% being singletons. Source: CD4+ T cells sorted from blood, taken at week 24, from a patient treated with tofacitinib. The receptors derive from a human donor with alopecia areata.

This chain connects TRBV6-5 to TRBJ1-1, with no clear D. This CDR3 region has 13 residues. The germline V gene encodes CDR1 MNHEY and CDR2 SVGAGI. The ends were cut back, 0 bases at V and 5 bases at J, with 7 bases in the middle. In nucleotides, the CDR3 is TGTGCCAGCAGTTACTCGAGGCGAACTGAAGCTTTCTTT. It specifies CASSYSRRTEAFF.

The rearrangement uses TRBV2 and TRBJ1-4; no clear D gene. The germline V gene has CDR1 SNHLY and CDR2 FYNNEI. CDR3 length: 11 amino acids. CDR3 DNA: TGTGCTGCGGGAACTAATGAAAAACTGTTTTTT. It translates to CAAGTNEKLFF.

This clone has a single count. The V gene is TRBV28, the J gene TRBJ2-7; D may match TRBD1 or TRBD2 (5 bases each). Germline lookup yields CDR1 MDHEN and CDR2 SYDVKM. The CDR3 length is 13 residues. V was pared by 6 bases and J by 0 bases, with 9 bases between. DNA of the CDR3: TGTGCCAGCAGGCCGGGACCCTCCTACGAGCAGTACTTC. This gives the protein CASRPGPSYEQYF.

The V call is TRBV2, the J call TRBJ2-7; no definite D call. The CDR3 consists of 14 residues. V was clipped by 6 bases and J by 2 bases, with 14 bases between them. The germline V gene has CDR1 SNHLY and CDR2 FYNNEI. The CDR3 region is CASRKTLEAYEQYF. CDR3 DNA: TGTGCCAGCAGAAAGACATTGGAAGCCTACGAGCAGTACTTC. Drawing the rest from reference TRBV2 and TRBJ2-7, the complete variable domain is EPEVTQTPSHQVTQMGQEVILRCVPISNHLYFYWYRQILGQKVEFLVSFYNNEISEKSEIFDDQFSVERPDGSNFTLKIRSTKLEDSAMYFCASRKTLEAYEQYFGPGTRLTVT.

In nucleotides, the CDR3 is TGTGCCAGCAGCTCCTACCAGGGGGAAGGTGGCTACACCTTC. Translation gives CASSSYQGEGGYTF. The chain employs TRBV7-6 and TRBJ1-2; the match to TRBD1 covers 7 bases. J lost 7 bases, V lost 4 bases, and 9 bases had no gene match. Germline-derived CDR1 and CDR2 are SGHVS and FNYEAQ. This CDR3 comprises 14 residues. The variable domain in full, completed from reference TRBV7-6 and TRBJ1-2, reads GAGVSQSPRYKVTKRGQDVALRCDPISGHVSLYWYRQALGQGPEFLTYFNYEAQQDKSGLPNDRFSAERPEGSISTLTIQRTEQRDSAMYRCASSSYQGEGGYTFGSGTRLTVV.

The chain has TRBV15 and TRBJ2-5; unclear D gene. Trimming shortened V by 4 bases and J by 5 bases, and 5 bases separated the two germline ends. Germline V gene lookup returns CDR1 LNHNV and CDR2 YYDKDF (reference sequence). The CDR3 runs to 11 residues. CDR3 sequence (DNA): TGTGCCACCAGCAAACGGGAGACCCAGTACTTC. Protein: CATSKRETQYF.

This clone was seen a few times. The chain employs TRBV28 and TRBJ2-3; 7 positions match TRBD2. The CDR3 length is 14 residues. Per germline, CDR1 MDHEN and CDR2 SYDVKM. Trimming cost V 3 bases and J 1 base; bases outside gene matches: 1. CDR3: CASSFRGGTDTQYF. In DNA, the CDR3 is TGTGCCAGCAGTTTCCGGGGGGGCACAGATACGCAGTATTTT.

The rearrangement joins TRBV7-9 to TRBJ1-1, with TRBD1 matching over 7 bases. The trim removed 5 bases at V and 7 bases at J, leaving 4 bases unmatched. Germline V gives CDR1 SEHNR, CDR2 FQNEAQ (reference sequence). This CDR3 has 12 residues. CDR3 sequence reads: CASSLGDSEAFF. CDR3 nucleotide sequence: TGTGCCAGCAGCCTAGGGGACAGTGAAGCTTTCTTT.

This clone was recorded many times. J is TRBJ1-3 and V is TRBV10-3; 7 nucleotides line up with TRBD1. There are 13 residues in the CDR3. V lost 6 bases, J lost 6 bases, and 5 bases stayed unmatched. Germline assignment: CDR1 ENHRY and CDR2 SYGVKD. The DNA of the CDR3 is TGTGCCATCAGACAGGGGATCGAAAACACCATATATTTT. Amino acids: CAIRQGIENTIYF.

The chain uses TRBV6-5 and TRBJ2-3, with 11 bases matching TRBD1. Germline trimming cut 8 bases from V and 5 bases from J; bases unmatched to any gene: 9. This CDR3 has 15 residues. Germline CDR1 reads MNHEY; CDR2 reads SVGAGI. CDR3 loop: CASATRDRGRDTQYF. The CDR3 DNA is TGTGCCAGCGCAACCCGGGACAGGGGGAGAGATACGCAGTATTTT.

The CDR3 is CASSQDLQRGYTF. In DNA form, the CDR3 reads TGCGCCAGCAGCCAAGACCTCCAGCGCGGCTACACCTTC. The chain joins TRBV4-1 to TRBJ1-2; no reliable D call. The CDR3 has 13 amino acids. The V gene's germline CDR1 is MGHRA and CDR2 YSYEKL. Between the trimmed V and J ends, which lost 0 bases and 8 bases, there was a span of 10 bases.

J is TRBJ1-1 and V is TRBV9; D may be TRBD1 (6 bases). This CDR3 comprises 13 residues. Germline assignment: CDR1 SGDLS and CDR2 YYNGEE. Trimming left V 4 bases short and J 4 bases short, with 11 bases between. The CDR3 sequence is CASSIQGGTEAFF. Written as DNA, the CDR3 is TGTGCCAGCAGCATACAGGGTGGCACTGAAGCTTTCTTT. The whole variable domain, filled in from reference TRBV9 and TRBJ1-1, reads DSGVTQTPKHLITATGQRVTLRCSPRSGDLSVYWYQQSLDQGLQFLIQYYNGEERAKGNILERFSAQQFPDLHSELNLSSLELGDSALYFCASSIQGGTEAFFGQGTRLTVV.

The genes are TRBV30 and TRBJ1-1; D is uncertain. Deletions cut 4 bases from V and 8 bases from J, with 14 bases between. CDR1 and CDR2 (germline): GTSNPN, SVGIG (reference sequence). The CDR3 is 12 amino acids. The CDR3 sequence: CAWISAVPEAFF. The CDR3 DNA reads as TGTGCCTGGATTAGTGCGGTTCCCGAAGCTTTCTTT.

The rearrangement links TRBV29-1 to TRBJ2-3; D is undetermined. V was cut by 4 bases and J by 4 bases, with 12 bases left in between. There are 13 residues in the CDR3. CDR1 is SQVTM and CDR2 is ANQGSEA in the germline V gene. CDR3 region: CSVVDVPPDTQYF. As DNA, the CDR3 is TGCAGCGTTGTTGACGTACCTCCAGATACGCAGTATTTT.

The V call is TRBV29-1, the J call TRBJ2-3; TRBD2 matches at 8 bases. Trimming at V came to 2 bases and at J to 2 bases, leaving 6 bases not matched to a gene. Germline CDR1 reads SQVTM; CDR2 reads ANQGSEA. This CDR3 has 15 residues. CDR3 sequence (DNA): TGCAGCGTTGAACTCGGCGGGGGGACCACAGATACGCAGTATTTT. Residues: CSVELGGGTTDTQYF.

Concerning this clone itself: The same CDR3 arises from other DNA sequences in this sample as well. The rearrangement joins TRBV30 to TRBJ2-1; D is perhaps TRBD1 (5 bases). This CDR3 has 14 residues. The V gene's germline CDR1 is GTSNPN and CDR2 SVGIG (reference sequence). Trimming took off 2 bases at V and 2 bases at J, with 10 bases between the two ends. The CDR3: CAWSLKGAYNEQFF. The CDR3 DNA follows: TGTGCCTGGAGTTTAAAAGGGGCCTACAATGAGCAGTTCTTC.

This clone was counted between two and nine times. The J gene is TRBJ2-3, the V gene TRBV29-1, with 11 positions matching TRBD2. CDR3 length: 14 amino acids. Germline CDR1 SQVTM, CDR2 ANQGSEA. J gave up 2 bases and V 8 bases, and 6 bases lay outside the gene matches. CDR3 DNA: TGCAGCTATGGGACTAGCGGAATCACAGATACGCAGTATTTT. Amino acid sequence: CSYGTSGITDTQYF.

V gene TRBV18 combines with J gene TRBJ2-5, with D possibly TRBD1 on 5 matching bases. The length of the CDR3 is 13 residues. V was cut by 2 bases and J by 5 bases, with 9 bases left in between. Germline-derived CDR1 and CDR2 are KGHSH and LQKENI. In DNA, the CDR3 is TGTGCCAGCTCACCATACAACAGGGAGACCCAGTACTTC. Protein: CASSPYNRETQYF.